This T cell receptor (beta chain) was identified during a study of cytomegalovirus exposure and HLA in healthy donors. About this clone itself: The antigen remains unidentified.

This CDR3 contains 14 residues. Losses at the gene ends were 8 bases for V and 4 bases for J; bases not matched to a gene: 2. Germline V CDR1 and CDR2: MNHNS, SASEGT. Points from the study as a whole: A reported reduction in N-insertions relative to the approximately 670-donor mean was seen in an Asian-associated ancestry cluster in a later analysis. A list of 164 TCR beta chains associated with cytomegalovirus was given.

13 Jbeta primers and 60 Vbeta primers were used for the PCR. Profiled with immunoSEQ multiplex PCR; TCRdb holds only in-frame clones, not every one. In the table there are under 200,000 clones, around two thirds of which are singletons. The V gene is TRBV6-1, the J gene TRBJ2-3, with 14 positions matching TRBD2. The source is a man aged 35 to 55 in good health and CMV-seronegative. The sequencing input was PBMCs. For the CDR3, the DNA is TGTGCCAGCGGGGGACTAGCGGGAGCAGATACGCAGTATTTT. It specifies CASGGLAGADTQYF.